Shown below are 9 T cell receptor beta chains from a single sample sequenced in a study of monozygotic twins with inflammatory bowel disease. Reanalyzing the 5' RACE reads, TCRdb keeps one entry per CDR3 protein, without DNA. The sample has under 350,000 distinct CDR3 sequences. The sample consisted of blood. The receptors were sampled from a human donor with ulcerative colitis or Crohn's disease, or a healthy co-twin of an affected twin (not recorded which).

V and J are TRBV18 and TRBJ1-1. Germline V gene lookup returns CDR1 KGHSH and CDR2 LQKENI. The length of the CDR3 is 13 residues. The CDR3 reads CASSPTQNTEAFF. Based on the CDR3 plus reference TRBV18 and TRBJ1-1, the full variable domain is NAGVMQNPRHLVRRRGQEARLRCSPMKGHSHVYWYRQLPEEGLKFMVYLQKENIIDESGMPKERFSAEFPKEGPSILRIQQVVRGDSAAYFCASSPTQNTEAFFGQGTRLTVV.

The rearrangement links TRBV4-3 to TRBJ2-7; TCRdb reports TRBD1, a call that lacks DNA to check it against. The CDR3 runs 16 residues. Germline values: CDR1 LGHNA, CDR2 YSLEER. CDR3 region: CASSPTPTASSYEQYF.

This chain links TRBV28 with TRBJ2-5; the D gene TCRdb calls, TRBD1, cannot be checked with no DNA. Germline V CDR1 and CDR2: MDHEN, SYDVKM. This CDR3 is 20 amino acids long. The CDR3 loop is CASSLQDLVLWGRGQETQYF.

The V call is TRBV3-1, the J call TRBJ2-4; TCRdb returns TRBD1, unconfirmable since there is no DNA. The germline V gene has CDR1 LGHDT and CDR2 YNNKEL (reference sequence). The CDR3 is 18 residues long. CDR3 in amino acids: CASSQVQFGQGAKNIQYF.

This sequence joins TRBV5-6 and TRBJ2-7; TCRdb returns TRBD2, unconfirmable since there is no DNA. Germline CDR1 reads SGHDT; CDR2 reads YYEEEE. CDR3 length: 14 amino acids. The CDR3 spells CASSNAGYPYEQYF. The whole variable domain, filled in from reference TRBV5-6 and TRBJ2-7, reads DAGVTQSPTHLIKTRGQQVTLRCSPKSGHDTVSWYQQALGQGPQFIFQYYEEEERQRGNFPDRFSGHQFPNYSSELNVNALLLGDSALYLCASSNAGYPYEQYFGPGTRLTVT.

The chain joins TRBV3-1 to TRBJ1-1; as DNA is missing, the TRBD1 call by TCRdb cannot be tested. CDR1 is LGHDT, CDR2 YNNKEL, per germline (reference sequence). CDR3 length: 15 amino acids. The CDR3 loop is CASSQSTGHGTEAFF.

The J gene is TRBJ2-5, the V gene TRBV20-1; absent DNA, TCRdb's TRBD1 call cannot be checked. The CDR3 runs to 11 residues. Germline V CDR1 and CDR2: DFQATT, SNEGSKA (reference sequence). CDR3 loop: CSAHTTGSQYF.

The chain links TRBV15 to TRBJ2-5. The CDR3 consists of 11 residues. The germline V gene encodes CDR1 LNHNV and CDR2 YYDKDF (reference sequence). CDR3 sequence: CATKAQETQYF.

The J gene is TRBJ2-7, the V gene TRBV29-1; the TRBD1 assignment by TCRdb is unverifiable without DNA. Germline V gene data show CDR1 as SQVTM and CDR2 as ANQGSEA. This CDR3 region has 14 residues. The CDR3: CSVGQGGHANEQYF.